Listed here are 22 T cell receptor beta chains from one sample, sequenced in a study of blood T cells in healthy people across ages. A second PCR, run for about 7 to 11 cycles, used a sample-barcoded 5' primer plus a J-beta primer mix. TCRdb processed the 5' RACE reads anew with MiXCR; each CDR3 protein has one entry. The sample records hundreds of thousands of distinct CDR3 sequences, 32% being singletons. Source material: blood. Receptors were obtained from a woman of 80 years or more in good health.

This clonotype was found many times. The CDR3 bases are TGTGCCTGGAGCCGGGGGAGCAGGGAGAACTATGGCTACACCTTC. Its translation: CAWSRGSRENYGYTF. This chain links TRBV30 with TRBJ1-2; possibly TRBD1 for D (5 bases). Trimming pared 3 bases from V and 2 bases from J, leaving 16 bases between. The CDR3 consists of 15 residues. Germline assignment: CDR1 GTSNPN and CDR2 SVGIG (reference sequence).

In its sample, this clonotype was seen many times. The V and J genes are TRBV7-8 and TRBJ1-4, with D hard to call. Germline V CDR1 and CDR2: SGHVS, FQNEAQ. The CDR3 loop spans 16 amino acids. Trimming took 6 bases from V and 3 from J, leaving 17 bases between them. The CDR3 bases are TGTGCCAGCAGTTTTGACCTAGGGTCTTCTAATGAAAAACTGTTTTTT. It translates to CASSFDLGSSNEKLFF. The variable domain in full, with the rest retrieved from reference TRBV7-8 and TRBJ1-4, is GAGVSQSPRYKVAKRGQDVALRCDPISGHVSLFWYQQALGQGPEFLTYFQNEAQLDKSGLPSDRFFAERPEGSVSTLKIQRTQQEDSAVYLCASSFDLGSSNEKLFFGSGTQLSVL.

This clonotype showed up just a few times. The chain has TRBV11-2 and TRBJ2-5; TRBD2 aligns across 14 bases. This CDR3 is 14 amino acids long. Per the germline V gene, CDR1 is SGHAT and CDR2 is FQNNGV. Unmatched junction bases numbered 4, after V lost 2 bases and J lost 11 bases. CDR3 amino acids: CASSLPTSGREQYF. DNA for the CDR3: TGTGCCAGCAGCTTACCGACTAGCGGGAGGGAGCAGTACTTC.

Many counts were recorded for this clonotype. CDR3 protein: CASSPFIQEKLFF. The DNA for the CDR3 is TGTGCCAGCAGCCCCTTCATACAGGAGAAACTGTTTTTT. The chain employs TRBV7-2 and TRBJ1-4; D possibly corresponds to TRBD1 (5 bases). The germline CDR1 and CDR2 sequences are SGHTA and FQGNSA. Trimming stripped 5 bases from V and 11 bases from J, with 15 bases between. This CDR3 spans 13 amino acids.

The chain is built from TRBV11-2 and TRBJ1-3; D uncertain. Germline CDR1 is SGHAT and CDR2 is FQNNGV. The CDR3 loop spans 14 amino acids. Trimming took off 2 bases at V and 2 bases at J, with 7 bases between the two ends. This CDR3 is CASSLTAPGNTIYF. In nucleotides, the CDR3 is TGTGCCAGCAGCTTAACCGCTCCTGGAAACACCATATATTTT.

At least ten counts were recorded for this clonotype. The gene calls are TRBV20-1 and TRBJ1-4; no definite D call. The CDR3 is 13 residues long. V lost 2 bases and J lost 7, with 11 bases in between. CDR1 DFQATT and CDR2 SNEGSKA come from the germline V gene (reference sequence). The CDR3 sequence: CSARSDDGEKLFF. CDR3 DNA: TGCAGTGCTAGATCCGACGATGGTGAAAAACTGTTTTTT.

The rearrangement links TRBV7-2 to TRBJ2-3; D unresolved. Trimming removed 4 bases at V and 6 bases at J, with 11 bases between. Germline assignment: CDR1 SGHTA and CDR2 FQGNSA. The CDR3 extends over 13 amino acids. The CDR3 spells CASSSGSVDTQYF. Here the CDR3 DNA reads TGTGCCAGCAGCTCCGGATCTGTTGATACGCAGTATTTT.

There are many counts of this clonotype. CDR3: CSARDAPGQYF. The DNA of the CDR3 is TGCAGTGCTAGAGACGCCCCAGGGCAGTACTTC. This sequence joins TRBV20-1 and TRBJ2-7; no clear D. V was shortened by 0 bases and J by 9 bases, with 9 bases between the two germline ends. Germline V gene sequence: CDR1 DFQATT, CDR2 SNEGSKA (reference sequence). The CDR3 covers 11 residues.

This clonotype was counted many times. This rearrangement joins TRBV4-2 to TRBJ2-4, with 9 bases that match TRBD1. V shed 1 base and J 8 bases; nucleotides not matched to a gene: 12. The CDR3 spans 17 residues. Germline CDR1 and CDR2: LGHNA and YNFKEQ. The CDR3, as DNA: TGTGCCAGCAGCCAAGCCTTACAGGGGGCGTTTGGGGACATTCAGTACTTC. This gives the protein CASSQALQGAFGDIQYF.

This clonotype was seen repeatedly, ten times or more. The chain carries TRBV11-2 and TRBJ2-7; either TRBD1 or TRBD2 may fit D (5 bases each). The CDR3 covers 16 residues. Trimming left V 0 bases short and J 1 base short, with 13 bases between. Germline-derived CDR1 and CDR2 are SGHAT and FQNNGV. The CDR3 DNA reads TGTGCCAGCAGCTTAGAACGGGGCAGGAGTTCCTACGAGCAGTACTTC. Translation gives CASSLERGRSSYEQYF.

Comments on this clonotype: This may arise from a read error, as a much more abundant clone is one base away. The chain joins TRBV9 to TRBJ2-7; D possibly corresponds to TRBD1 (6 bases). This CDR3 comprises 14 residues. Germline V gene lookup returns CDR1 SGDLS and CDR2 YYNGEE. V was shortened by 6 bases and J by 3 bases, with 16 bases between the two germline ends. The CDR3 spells CASNKGGRGYEQYF. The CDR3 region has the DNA TGTGCCAGCAACAAAGGGGGTCGAGGCTACGAGCAGTACTTC.

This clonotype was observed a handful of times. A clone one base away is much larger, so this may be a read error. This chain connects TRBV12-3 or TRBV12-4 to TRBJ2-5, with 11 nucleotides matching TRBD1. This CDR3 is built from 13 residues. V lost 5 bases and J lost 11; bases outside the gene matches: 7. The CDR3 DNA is TGTGCCAGCAGTGCCGGGACAGGGGGTGAGCAGTACTTC. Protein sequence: CASSAGTGGEQYF.

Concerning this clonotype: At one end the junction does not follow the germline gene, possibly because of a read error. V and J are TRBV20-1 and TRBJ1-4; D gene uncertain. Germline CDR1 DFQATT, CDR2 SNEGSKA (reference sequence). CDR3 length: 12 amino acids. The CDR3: CRANEEGERLFF. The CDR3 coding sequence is TGCAGGGCTAACGAGGAGGGTGAAAGGCTGTTTTTT.

CDR3: CASSDVREGLETQYF. CDR3 bases: TGTGCCAGCAGTGACGTACGGGAGGGCCTTGAGACCCAGTACTTC. The J gene is TRBJ2-5, the V gene TRBV28, with 8 bases aligning to TRBD2. Germline CDR1 MDHEN, CDR2 SYDVKM. Trimming cost V 5 bases and J 5 bases; bases outside gene matches: 10. CDR3 length: 15 residues.

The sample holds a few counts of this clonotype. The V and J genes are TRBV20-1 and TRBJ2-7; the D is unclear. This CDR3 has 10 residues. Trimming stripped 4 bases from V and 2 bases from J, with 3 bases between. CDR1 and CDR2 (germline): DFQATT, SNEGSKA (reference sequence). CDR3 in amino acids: CSANPYEQYF. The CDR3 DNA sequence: TGCAGTGCTAATCCCTACGAGCAGTACTTC.

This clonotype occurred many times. The CDR3 here is CASSPRTGTPEAFF. The CDR3 bases are TGTGCCAGCAGCCCGCGGACAGGGACCCCTGAAGCTTTCTTT. V usage is TRBV7-2 and J usage is TRBJ1-1; 8 bases agree with TRBD1. CDR3 length equals 14 residues. The germline gives CDR1 SGHTA, CDR2 FQGNSA. The ends lost 5 bases at V and 6 bases at J; junction bases unmatched: 8.

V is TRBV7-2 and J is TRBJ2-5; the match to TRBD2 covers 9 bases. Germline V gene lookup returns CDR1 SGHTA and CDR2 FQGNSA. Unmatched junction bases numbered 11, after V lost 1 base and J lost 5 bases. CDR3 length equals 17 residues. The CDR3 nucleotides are TGTGCCAGCAGCTTAGACCCCCTAGCGGGGTATGTGGAGACCCAGTACTTC. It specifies CASSLDPLAGYVETQYF.

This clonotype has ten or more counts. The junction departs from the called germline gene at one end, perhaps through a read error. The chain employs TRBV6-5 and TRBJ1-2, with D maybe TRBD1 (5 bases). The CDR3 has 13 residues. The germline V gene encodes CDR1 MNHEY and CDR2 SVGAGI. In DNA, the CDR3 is TGCGCCAGCAGTAACCGCCAGGGCGGTGGCTACACCTTC. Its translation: CASSNRQGGGYTF.

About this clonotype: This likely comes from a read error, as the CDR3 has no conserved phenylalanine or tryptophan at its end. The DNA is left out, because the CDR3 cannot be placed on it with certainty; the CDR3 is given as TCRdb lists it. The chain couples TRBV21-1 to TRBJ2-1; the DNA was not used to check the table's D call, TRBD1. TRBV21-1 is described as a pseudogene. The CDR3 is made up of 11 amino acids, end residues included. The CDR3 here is CASSKTPEGSS.

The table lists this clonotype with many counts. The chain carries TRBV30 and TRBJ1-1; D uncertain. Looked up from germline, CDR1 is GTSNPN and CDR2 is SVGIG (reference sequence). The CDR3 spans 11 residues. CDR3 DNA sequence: TGTGTTGACTCCCGAGACACTGAAGCTTTCTTT. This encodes CVDSRDTEAFF.

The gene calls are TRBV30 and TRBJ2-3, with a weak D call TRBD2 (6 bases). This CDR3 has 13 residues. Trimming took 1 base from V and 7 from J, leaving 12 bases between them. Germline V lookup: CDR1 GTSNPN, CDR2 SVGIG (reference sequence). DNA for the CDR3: TGTGCCTGGAGTGGGGCTAGCGCATATACGCAGTATTTT. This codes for CAWSGASAYTQYF. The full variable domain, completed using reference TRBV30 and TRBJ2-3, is SQTIHQWPATLVQPVGSPLSLECTVEGTSNPNLYWYRQAAGRGLQLLFYSVGIGQISSEVPQNLSASRPQDRQFILSSKKLLLSDSGFYLCAWSGASAYTQYFGPGTRLTVL.

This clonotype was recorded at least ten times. The DNA of the CDR3 is TGTGCCAGCGTACTAGCGGGGGACACAGATACGCAGTATTTT. Amino acid sequence: CASVLAGDTDTQYF. The chain links TRBV6-1 to TRBJ2-3, with 11 bases lining up with TRBD2. The CDR3 contains 14 residues. Trimming at V came to 8 bases and at J to 2 bases, leaving 3 bases not matched to a gene. The germline V gene has CDR1 MNHNS and CDR2 SASEGT.